This T cell receptor (beta chain) was sequenced for a study of T-cell reconstitution after alpha-beta-depleted transplantation in children. Unique molecular identifiers tagged the TCRbeta library. In TCRdb, the PCR reads were re-called with MiXCR into one record per CDR3 protein. The sample lists around 370,000 distinct CDR3 sequences, 10% seen once, with roughly 2.5% in the top ten. Germline lookup yields CDR1 SGHRS and CDR2 YFSETQ. CDR3 length: 14 amino acids. Trimming pared 6 bases from V and 3 bases from J, leaving 13 bases between. This clonotype was detected ten times or more. The chain has TRBV5-1 and TRBJ2-1; no firm D call. This TCR came from a human donor who donated a stem cell graft to a child with acute lymphoblastic leukemia. The sample here was PBMCs from the stem cell graft donor, taken from the stem cell graft. The chain's CDR3 is CASNKIGDYNEQFF. The CDR3 bases are TGCGCCAGCAACAAAATTGGGGACTACAATGAGCAGTTCTTC.